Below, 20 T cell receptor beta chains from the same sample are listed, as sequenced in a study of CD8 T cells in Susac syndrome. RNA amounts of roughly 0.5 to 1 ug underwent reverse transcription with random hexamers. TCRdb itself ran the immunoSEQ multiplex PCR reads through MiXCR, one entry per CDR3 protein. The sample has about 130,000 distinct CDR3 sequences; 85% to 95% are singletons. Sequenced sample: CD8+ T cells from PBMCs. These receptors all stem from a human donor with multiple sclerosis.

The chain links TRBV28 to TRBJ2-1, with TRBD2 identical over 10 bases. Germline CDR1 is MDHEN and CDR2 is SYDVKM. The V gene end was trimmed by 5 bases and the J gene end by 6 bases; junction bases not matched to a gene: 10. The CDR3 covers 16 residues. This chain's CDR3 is CASSPRAGGRVNEQFF. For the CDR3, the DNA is TGTGCCAGCAGTCCCCGAGCGGGGGGGCGGGTCAATGAGCAGTTCTTC.

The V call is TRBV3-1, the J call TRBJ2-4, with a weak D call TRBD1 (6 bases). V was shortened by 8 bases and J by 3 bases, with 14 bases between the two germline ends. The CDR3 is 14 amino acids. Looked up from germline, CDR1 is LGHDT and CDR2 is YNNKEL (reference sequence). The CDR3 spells CASGTGRGKNIQYF. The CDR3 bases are TGTGCCAGCGGAACAGGCAGGGGCAAAAACATTCAGTACTTC.

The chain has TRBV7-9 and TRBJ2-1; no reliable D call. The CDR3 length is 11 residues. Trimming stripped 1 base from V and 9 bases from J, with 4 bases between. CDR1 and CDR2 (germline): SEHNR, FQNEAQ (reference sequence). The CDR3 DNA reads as TGTGCCAGCAGCTTAGGGGCTGAGCAGTTCTTC. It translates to CASSLGAEQFF.

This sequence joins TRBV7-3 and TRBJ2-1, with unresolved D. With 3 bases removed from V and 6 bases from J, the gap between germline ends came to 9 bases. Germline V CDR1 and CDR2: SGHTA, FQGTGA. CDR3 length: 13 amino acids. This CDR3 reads CASSFDRFNEQFF. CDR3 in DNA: TGTGCCAGCAGCTTTGACCGATTCAATGAGCAGTTCTTC.

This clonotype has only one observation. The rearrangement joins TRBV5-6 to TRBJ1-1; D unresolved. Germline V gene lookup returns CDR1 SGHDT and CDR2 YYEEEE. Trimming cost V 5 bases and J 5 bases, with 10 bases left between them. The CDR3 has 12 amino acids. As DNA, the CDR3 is TGTGCCAGCAGTAACGGGCGGACTGAAGCTTTCTTT. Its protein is CASSNGRTEAFF.

As DNA, the CDR3 is TGTGCCAGCAGTTCGGCACGGCGGCGGACCTACGAGCAGTACTTC. It is translated as CASSSARRRTYEQYF. V and J are TRBV12-3 or TRBV12-4 and TRBJ2-7; D unresolved. The CDR3 is made up of 15 amino acids. Trimming shortened V by 4 bases and J by 2 bases, and 15 bases separated the two germline ends.

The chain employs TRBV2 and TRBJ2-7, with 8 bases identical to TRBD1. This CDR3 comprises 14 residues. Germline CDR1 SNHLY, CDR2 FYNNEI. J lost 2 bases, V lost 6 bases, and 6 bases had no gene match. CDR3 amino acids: CASRDRAFPYEQYV. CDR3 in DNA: TGTGCCAGCAGGGACAGGGCGTTCCCCTACGAGCAGTACGTC.

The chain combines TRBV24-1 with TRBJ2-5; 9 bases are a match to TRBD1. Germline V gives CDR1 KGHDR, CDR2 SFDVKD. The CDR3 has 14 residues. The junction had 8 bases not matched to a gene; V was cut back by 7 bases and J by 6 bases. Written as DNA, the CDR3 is TGTGCCACCAGCCCGGGACAGGGTAGAAAGACCCAGTACTTC. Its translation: CATSPGQGRKTQYF.

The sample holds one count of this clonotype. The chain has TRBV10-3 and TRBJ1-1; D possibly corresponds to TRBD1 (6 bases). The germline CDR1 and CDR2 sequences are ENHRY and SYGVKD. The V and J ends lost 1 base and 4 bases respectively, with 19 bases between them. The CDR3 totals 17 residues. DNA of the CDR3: TGTGCCATCAGTGAGTTCCCACGCGACAGGTTGGGCACTGAAGCTTTCTTT. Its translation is CAISEFPRDRLGTEAFF.

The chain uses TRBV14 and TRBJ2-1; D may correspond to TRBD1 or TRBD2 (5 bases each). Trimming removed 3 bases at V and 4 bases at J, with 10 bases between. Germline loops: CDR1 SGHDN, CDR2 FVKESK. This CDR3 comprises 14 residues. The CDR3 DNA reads TGTGCCAGCAGCCATGCCGGGACGTACAATGAGCAGTTCTTC. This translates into CASSHAGTYNEQFF.

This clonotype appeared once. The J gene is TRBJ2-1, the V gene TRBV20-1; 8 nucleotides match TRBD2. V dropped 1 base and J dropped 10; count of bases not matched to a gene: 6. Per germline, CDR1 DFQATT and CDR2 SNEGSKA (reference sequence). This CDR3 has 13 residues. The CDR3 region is CSARATGGFEQFF. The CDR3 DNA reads TGCAGTGCTAGAGCCACGGGGGGGTTCGAGCAGTTCTTC.

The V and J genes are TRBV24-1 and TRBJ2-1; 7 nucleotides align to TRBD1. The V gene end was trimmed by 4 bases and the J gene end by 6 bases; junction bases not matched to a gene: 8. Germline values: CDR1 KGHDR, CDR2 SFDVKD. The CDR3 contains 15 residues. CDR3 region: CATSETHRGPNEQFF. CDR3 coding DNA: TGTGCCACCAGTGAAACCCACAGGGGTCCCAATGAGCAGTTCTTC.

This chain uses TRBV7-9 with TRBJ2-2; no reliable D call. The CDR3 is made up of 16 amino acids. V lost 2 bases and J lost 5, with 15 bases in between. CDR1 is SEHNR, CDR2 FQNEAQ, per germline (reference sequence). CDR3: CASSLPSASRTGELFF. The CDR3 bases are TGTGCCAGCAGCTTACCCTCGGCTTCGAGAACCGGGGAGCTGTTTTTT.

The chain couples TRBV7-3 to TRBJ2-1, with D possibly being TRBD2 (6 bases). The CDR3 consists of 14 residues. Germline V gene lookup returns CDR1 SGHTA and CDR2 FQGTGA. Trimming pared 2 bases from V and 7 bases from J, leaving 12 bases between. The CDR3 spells CASSLGGSTNEQFF. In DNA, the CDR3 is TGTGCCAGCAGCTTAGGAGGGAGTACAAATGAGCAGTTCTTC.

The DNA for the CDR3 is TGTGCCAGCAGCCGGCGGGGTCAAATGAACACTGAAGCTTTCTTT. Encoded protein: CASSRRGQMNTEAFF. The chain employs TRBV13 and TRBJ1-1; no clear D gene. Trimming cost V 5 bases and J 0 bases, with 13 bases left between them. The germline V gene encodes CDR1 PRHDT and CDR2 FYEKMQ (reference sequence). The CDR3 is 15 residues long.

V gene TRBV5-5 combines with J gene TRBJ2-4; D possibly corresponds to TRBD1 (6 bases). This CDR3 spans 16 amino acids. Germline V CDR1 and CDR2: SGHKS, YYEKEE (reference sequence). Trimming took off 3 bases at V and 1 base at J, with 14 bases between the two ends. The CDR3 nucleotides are TGTGCCAGCAGCTCTACAGGGTATGCGGCCAAAAACATTCAGTACTTC. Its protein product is CASSSTGYAAKNIQYF.

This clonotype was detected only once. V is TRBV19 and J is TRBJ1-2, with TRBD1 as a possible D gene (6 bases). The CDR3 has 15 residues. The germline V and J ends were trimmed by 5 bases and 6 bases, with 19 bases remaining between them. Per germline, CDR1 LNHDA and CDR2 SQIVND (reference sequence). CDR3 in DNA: TGTGCCAGTAGTGGAACACAGGGCTACCCCCATGGCTACACCTTC. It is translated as CASSGTQGYPHGYTF.

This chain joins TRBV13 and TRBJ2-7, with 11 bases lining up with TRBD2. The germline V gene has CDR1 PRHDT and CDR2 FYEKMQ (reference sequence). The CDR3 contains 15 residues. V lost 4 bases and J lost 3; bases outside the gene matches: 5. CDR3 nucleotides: TGTGCCAGCAGCTCCGGGACTAGCGGCTACTACGAGCAGTACTTC. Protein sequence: CASSSGTSGYYEQYF.

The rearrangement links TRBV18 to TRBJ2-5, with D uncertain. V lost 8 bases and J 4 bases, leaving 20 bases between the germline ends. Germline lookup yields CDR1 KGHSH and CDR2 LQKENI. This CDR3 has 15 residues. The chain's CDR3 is CASLPGEIRGETQYF. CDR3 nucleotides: TGTGCCAGCCTCCCGGGTGAGATCCGCGGAGAGACCCAGTACTTC.

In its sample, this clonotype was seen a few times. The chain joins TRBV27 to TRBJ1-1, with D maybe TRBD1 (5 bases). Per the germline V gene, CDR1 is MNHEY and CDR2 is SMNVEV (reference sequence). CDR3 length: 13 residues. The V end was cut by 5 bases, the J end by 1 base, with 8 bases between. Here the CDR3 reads CASSADRNTEAFF. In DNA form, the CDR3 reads TGTGCCAGCAGTGCCGACAGGAACACTGAAGCTTTCTTT.